This T cell receptor beta chain comes out of a study of shared clonotypes between healthy human individuals. Assay used: immunoSEQ multiplex PCR; TCRdb lists only in-frame clones, some missing. The data hold 760,000 or so clones, with around 96% observed a single time. To note about this clone: Its antigen is still unknown.

Study observations and caveats: Few donors limited the genetic and exposure-history diversity represented.

It was CD45RO-negative cells, positively selected for CCR7, that made up naive CD8 cells, with terminally differentiated effector memory CD45RA+ cells excluded. This TCR was recovered from a man aged 25 to 40 in good health. The source material was naive CD8+ T cells sorted from blood.

The CDR3 is CASSSGTGVEKLFF. The CDR3 coding sequence is TGTGCCAGCAGTTCCGGGACAGGGGTAGAAAAACTGTTTTTT. The rearrangement uses TRBV27 and TRBJ1-4, with TRBD1 identical over 10 bases. The CDR3 length is 14 residues. V lost 4 bases, J lost 8 bases, and 4 bases stayed unmatched. The germline V gene encodes CDR1 MNHEY and CDR2 SMNVEV (reference sequence).